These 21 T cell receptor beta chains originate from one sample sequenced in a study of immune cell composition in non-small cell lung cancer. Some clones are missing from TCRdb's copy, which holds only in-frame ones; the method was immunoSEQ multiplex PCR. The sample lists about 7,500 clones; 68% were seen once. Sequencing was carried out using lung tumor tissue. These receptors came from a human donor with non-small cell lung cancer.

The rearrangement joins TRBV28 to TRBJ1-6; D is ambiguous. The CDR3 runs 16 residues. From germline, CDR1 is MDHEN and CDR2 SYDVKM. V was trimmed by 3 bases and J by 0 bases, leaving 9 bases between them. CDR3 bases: TGTGCCAGCAGTTTGGTGGCCGTCTCCTATAATTCACCCCTCCACTTT. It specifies CASSLVAVSYNSPLHF.

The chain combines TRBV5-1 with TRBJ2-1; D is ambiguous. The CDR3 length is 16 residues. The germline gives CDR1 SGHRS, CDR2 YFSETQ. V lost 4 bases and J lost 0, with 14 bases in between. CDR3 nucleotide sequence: TGCGCCAGCAGCCGGGTCCAATCACTCTCCTACAATGAGCAGTTCTTC. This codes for CASSRVQSLSYNEQFF. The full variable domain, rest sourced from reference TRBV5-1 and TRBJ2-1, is KAGVTQTPRYLIKTRGQQVTLSCSPISGHRSVSWYQQTPGQGLQFLFEYFSETQRNKGNFPGRFSGRQFSNSRSEMNVSTLELGDSALYLCASSRVQSLSYNEQFFGPGTRLTVL.

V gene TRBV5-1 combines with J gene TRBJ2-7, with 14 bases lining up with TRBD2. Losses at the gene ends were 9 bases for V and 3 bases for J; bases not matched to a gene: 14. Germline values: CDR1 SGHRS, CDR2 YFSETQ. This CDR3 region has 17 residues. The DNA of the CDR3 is TGCGCCACCATCTTGGGGACTAGCGGGAGAGTTAACTACGAGCAGTACTTC. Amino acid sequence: CATILGTSGRVNYEQYF.

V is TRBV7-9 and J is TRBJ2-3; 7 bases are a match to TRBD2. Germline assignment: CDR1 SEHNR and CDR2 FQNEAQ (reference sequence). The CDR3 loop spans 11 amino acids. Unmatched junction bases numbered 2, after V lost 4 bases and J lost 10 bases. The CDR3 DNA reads TGTGCCAGCAGCTGGGAGGGTCCGCAGTATTTT. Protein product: CASSWEGPQYF. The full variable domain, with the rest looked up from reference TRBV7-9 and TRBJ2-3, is DTGVSQNPRHKITKRGQNVTFRCDPISEHNRLYWYRQTLGQGPEFLTYFQNEAQLEKSRLLSDRFSAERPKGSFSTLEIQRTEQGDSAMYLCASSWEGPQYFGPGTRLTVL.

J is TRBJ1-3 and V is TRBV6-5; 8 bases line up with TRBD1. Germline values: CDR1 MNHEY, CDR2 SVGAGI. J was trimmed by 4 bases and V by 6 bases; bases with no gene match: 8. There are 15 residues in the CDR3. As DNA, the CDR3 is TGTGCCAGCAGCTCCCAGGGGGCAAGGGGAAACACCATATATTTT. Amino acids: CASSSQGARGNTIYF.

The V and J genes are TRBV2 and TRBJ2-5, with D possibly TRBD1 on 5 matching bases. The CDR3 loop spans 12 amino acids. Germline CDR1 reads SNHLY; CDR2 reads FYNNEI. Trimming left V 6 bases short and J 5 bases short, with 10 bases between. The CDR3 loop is CASSREGETQYF. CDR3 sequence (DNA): TGTGCCAGCAGCAGGGAAGGGGAGACCCAGTACTTC.

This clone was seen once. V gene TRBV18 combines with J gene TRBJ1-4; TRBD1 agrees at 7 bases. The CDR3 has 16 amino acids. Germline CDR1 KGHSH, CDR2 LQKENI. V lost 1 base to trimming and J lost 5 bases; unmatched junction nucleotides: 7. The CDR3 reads CASSPRPGTVNEKLFF. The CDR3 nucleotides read TGTGCCAGCTCACCACGGCCAGGGACAGTAAATGAAAAACTGTTTTTT.

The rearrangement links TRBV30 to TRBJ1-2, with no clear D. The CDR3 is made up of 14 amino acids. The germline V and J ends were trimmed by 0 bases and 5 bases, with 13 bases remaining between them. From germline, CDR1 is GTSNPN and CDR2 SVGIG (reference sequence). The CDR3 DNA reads TGTGCCTGGAGTGTAGGAGGATTTACGTATGGCTACACCTTC. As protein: CAWSVGGFTYGYTF.

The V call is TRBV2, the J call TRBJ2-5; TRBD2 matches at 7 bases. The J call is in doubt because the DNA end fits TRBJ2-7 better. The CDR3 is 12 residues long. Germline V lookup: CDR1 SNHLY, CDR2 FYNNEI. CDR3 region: CASSGRMYEQYF. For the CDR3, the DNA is TGTGCCAGCAGCGGGAGGATGTACGAGCAGTACTTC.

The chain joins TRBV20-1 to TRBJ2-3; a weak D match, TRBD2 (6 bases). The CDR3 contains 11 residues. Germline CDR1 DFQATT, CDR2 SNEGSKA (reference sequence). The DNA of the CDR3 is TGCATGGTGGGCCGGGAGGATACGCAGTATTTT. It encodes CMVGREDTQYF.

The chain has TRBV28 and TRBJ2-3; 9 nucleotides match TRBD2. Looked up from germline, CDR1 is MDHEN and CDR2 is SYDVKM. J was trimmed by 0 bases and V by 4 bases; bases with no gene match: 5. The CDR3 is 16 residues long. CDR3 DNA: TGTGCCAGCAGTTCAGTAGCGGGAGAAAGCACAGATACGCAGTATTTT. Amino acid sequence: CASSSVAGESTDTQYF.

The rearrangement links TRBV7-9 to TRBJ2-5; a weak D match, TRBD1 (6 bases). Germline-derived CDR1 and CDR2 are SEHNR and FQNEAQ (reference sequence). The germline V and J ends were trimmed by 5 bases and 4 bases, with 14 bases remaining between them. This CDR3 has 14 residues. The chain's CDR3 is CASSARGGGETQYF. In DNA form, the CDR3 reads TGTGCCAGCAGCGCACGTGGGGGCGGAGAGACCCAGTACTTC. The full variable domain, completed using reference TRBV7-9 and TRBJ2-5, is DTGVSQNPRHKITKRGQNVTFRCDPISEHNRLYWYRQTLGQGPEFLTYFQNEAQLEKSRLLSDRFSAERPKGSFSTLEIQRTEQGDSAMYLCASSARGGGETQYFGPGTRLLVL.

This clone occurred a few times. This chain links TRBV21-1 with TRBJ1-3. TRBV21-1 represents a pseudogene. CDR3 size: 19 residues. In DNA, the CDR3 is TGTGCCAGCAGCAAAGGCCGCGGCATCAAGCCGGACTCTGGAAACACCATATATTTT. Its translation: CASSKGRGIKPDSGNTIYF.

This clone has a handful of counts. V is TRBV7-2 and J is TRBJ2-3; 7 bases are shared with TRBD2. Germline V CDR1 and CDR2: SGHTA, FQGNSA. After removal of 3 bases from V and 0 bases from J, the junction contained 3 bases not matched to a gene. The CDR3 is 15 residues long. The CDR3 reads CASSLGRGSTDTQYF. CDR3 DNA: TGTGCCAGCAGCTTGGGGCGGGGGAGCACAGATACGCAGTATTTT.

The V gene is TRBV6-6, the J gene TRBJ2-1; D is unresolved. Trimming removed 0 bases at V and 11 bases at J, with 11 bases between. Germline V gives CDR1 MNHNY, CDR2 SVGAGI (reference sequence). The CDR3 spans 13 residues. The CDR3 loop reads CASSYSLTAQQFF. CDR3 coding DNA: TGTGCCAGCAGTTACTCGCTAACTGCCCAGCAGTTCTTC.

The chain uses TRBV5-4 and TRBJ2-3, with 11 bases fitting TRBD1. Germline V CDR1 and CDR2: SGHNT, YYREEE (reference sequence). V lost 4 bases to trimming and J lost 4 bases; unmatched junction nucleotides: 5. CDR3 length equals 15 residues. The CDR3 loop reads CASSIRTGGADTQYF. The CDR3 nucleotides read TGTGCCAGCAGCATTAGGACAGGGGGCGCAGATACGCAGTATTTT.

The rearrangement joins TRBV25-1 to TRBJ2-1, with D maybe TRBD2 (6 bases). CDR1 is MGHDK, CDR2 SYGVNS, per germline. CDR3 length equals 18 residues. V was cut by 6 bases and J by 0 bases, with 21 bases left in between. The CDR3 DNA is TGTGCCAGCAGATCCGCCGGAAGGGACTTACACTCCTACAATGAGCAGTTCTTC. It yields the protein CASRSAGRDLHSYNEQFF.

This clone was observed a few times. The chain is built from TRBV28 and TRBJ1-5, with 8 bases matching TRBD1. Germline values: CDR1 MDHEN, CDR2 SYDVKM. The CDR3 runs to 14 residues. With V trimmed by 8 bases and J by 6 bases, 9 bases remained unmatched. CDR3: CASRGTGVSQPQHF. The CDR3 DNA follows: TGTGCCAGCCGAGGGACAGGAGTGAGTCAGCCCCAGCATTTT. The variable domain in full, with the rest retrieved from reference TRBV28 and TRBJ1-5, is DVKVTQSSRYLVKRTGEKVFLECVQDMDHENMFWYRQDPGLGLRLIYFSYDVKMKEKGDIPEGYSVSREKKERFSLILESASTNQTSMYLCASRGTGVSQPQHFGDGTRLSIL.

The CDR3 DNA follows: TGTGCCAGCAGCTTAAATAGTCAGGGGATACTCCAAGAGACCCAGTACTTC. Translation: CASSLNSQGILQETQYF. The rearrangement joins TRBV11-2 to TRBJ2-5; D perhaps matches TRBD1 (6 bases). The V gene lost 2 bases and the J gene lost 1 base, with 17 bases spanning the gap. From germline, CDR1 is SGHAT and CDR2 FQNNGV. This CDR3 comprises 17 residues. Complete variable domain (other parts from reference TRBV11-2 and TRBJ2-5): EAGVAQSPRYKIIEKRQSVAFWCNPISGHATLYWYQQILGQGPKLLIQFQNNGVVDDSQLPKDRFSAERLKGVDSTLKIQPAKLEDSAVYLCASSLNSQGILQETQYFGPGTRLLVL.

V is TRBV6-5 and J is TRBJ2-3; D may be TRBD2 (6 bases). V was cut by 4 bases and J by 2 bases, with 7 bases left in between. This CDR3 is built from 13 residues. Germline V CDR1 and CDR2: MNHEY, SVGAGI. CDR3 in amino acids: CASSLGLTDTQYF. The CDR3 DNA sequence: TGTGCCAGCAGTTTGGGACTCACAGATACGCAGTATTTT.

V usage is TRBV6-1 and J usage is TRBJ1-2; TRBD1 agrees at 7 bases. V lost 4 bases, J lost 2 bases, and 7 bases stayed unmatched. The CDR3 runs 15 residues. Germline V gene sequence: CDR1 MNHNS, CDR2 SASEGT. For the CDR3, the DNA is TGTGCCAGCAGTGCACTATCAGGGGGAAACTATGGCTACACCTTC. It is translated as CASSALSGGNYGYTF.